The TCR beta chain under discussion was sequenced for a study of blood T cell repertoires in COVID-19. As for the study in general: Spain, Italy and the United States supplied samples that represented acute and convalescent COVID-19. The analysed material was cDNA or gDNA that came from T cells, B-cell-depleted T cells, or PBMCs.

Enrolled during active infection, Seattle patients were then followed longitudinally. This clone has just one count. The repertoire was sequenced with immunoSEQ multiplex PCR; TCRdb's copy has only in-frame clones and lacks some. The data contain approximately 460,000 clones, approximately 89% of them singletons. Material: peripheral blood. This receptor was obtained from a man younger than 35 with COVID-19, enrolled during active disease.

Here the CDR3 reads CATSRFSGVAKNIQYF. CDR3 sequence (DNA): TGTGCCACCAGCAGATTTTCGGGTGTAGCCAAAAACATTCAGTACTTC. The chain is built from TRBV15 and TRBJ2-4, with D uncertain. CDR1 and CDR2 (germline): LNHNV, YYDKDF (reference sequence). There are 16 residues in the CDR3. V was clipped by 2 bases and J by 0 bases, with 11 bases between them.